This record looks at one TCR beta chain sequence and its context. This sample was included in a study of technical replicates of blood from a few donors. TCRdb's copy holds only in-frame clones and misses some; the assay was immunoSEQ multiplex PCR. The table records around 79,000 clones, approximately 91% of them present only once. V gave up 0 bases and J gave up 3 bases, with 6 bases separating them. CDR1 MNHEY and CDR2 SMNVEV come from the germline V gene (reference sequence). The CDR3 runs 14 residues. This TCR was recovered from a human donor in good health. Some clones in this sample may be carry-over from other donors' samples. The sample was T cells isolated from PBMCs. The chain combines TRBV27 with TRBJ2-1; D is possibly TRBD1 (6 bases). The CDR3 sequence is CASSLSQGYNEQFF. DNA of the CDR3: TGTGCCAGCAGTTTATCACAGGGCTACAATGAGCAGTTCTTC.